One sample yielded the 23 T cell receptor beta chains listed below, sequenced in a study of blood T cell repertoires in COVID-19. Profiled with immunoSEQ multiplex PCR; TCRdb holds only in-frame clones, not every one. Counted here are about 65,000 clones, 82% occurring once; the ten biggest clones make up roughly 41%. Sample: peripheral blood. These TCRs come from a human donor in a cohort sampled during active COVID-19.

This chain uses TRBV4-1 with TRBJ1-2; TRBD1 matches 9 bases. In germline, CDR1 is MGHRA, CDR2 YSYEKL. Losses at the gene ends were 1 base for V and 0 bases for J; bases not matched to a gene: 0. This CDR3 is built from 15 residues. DNA for the CDR3: TGCGCCAGCAGCCAAGGGACAGGGGCTAACTATGGCTACACCTTC. Protein product: CASSQGTGANYGYTF.

CDR3 in DNA: TGTGCCAGCACCGCCAACCGGGACAGGGTCGGGTACGAGCAGTACTTC. Encoded protein: CASTANRDRVGYEQYF. The rearrangement joins TRBV5-4 to TRBJ2-7; 9 positions agree with TRBD1. The trim removed 6 bases at V and 4 bases at J, leaving 14 bases unmatched. Germline-derived CDR1 and CDR2 are SGHNT and YYREEE (reference sequence). The CDR3 loop spans 16 amino acids.

This clone was observed a few times. The V call is TRBV7-8, the J call TRBJ2-7; possibly TRBD2 for D (5 bases). The V and J ends lost 5 bases and 4 bases respectively, with 12 bases between them. The CDR3 loop spans 13 amino acids. The germline gives CDR1 SGHVS, CDR2 FQNEAQ. The CDR3 loop is CASSPSGGYEQYF. The CDR3 nucleotides are TGTGCCAGCAGCCCGTCTGGCGGGTACGAGCAGTACTTC.

The chain combines TRBV7-8 with TRBJ2-7, with TRBD1 matching over 9 bases. Germline V lookup: CDR1 SGHVS, CDR2 FQNEAQ. The length of the CDR3 is 17 residues. J gave up 1 base and V 1 base, and 8 bases lay outside the gene matches. The CDR3 is CASSLVLQGAGSYEQYF. The DNA of the CDR3 is TGTGCCAGCAGCTTAGTGCTACAGGGGGCAGGGTCCTACGAGCAGTACTTC.

The chain employs TRBV28 and TRBJ2-7, with D perhaps TRBD1 (6 bases). The CDR3 is 14 residues long. Germline CDR1 and CDR2: MDHEN and SYDVKM. V was shortened by 5 bases and J by 3 bases, with 14 bases between the two germline ends. The CDR3 DNA reads as TGTGCCAGCAGTCCTCACAGGGACCTCTACGAGCAGTACTTC. Protein sequence: CASSPHRDLYEQYF.

The chain links TRBV7-9 to TRBJ2-1, with 11 bases identical to TRBD2. V was pared by 5 bases and J by 6 bases, with 9 bases of the junction left unmatched. The length of the CDR3 is 16 residues. In germline, CDR1 is SEHNR, CDR2 FQNEAQ (reference sequence). Here the CDR3 DNA reads TGTGCCAGCAGCCCCCACCTAGCGGGGGGATTCAATGAGCAGTTCTTC. It translates to CASSPHLAGGFNEQFF.

The J gene is TRBJ2-3, the V gene TRBV4-1; 7 positions match TRBD1. The CDR3 loop spans 16 amino acids. Germline V CDR1 and CDR2: MGHRA, YSYEKL. V trimming: 5 bases; J trimming: 6 bases; junction bases outside the gene matches: 14. The CDR3 loop is CASSLTDRDGYDTQYF. The CDR3 region has the DNA TGCGCCAGCAGCTTAACCGACAGGGATGGGTACGATACGCAGTATTTT.

The rearrangement joins TRBV3-1 (or the pseudogene TRBV3-2) to TRBJ2-7; D not resolved. The CDR3 has 11 amino acids. The V end lost 5 bases, the J end lost 6 bases, and 8 bases lay between the germline ends. Looked up from germline, CDR1 is LGHDT and CDR2 is YNNKEL (reference sequence). CDR3 region: CASSVASEQYF. The CDR3 coding sequence is TGTGCCAGCAGCGTAGCATCCGAGCAGTACTTC.

The V and J genes are TRBV4-3 and TRBJ2-5; TRBD2 aligns across 11 bases. Looked up from germline, CDR1 is LGHNA and CDR2 is YSLEER. The CDR3 runs 15 residues. The V and J ends lost 1 base and 5 bases, in that order; junction bases with no gene match: 3. CDR3 in DNA: TGCGCCAGCAGCCAAGCTAGCGGGGGGCTCGAGACCCAGTACTTC. This sequence encodes CASSQASGGLETQYF.

The chain has TRBV28 and TRBJ1-2, with 8 bases fitting TRBD1. Germline V CDR1 and CDR2: MDHEN, SYDVKM. V lost 7 bases to trimming and J lost 3 bases; unmatched junction nucleotides: 7. This CDR3 has 14 amino acids. CDR3 nucleotide sequence: TGTGCCAGCACTAGGACAGGGTTCGACTATGGCTACACCTTC. Translated: CASTRTGFDYGYTF.

This clone was found a few times. The chain carries TRBV9 and TRBJ2-3, with 9 bases fitting TRBD2. Germline V gene data show CDR1 as SGDLS and CDR2 as YYNGEE. Trimming at V came to 1 base and at J to 2 bases, leaving 2 bases not matched to a gene. This CDR3 has 15 residues. The CDR3 here is CASSVSGGSTDTQYF. The CDR3 coding sequence is TGTGCCAGCAGCGTAAGCGGGGGGTCCACAGATACGCAGTATTTT.

V is TRBV19 and J is TRBJ1-2, with a possible D match to TRBD1 (5 bases). Germline V gene lookup returns CDR1 LNHDA and CDR2 SQIVND (reference sequence). The V end was cut by 5 bases, the J end by 1 base, with 23 bases between. The CDR3 covers 18 residues. CDR3 sequence reads: CASSPDGGTRNYNYGYTF. In DNA, the CDR3 is TGTGCCAGTAGTCCCGATGGGGGGACCAGAAATTATAACTATGGCTACACCTTC.

The V call is TRBV4-1, the J call TRBJ1-5, with 8 bases that match TRBD1. The CDR3 has 19 residues. Germline V lookup: CDR1 MGHRA, CDR2 YSYEKL. V lost 0 bases and J lost 6; bases outside the gene matches: 16. The CDR3 is CASSQDRLVGQGGIQPQHF. The CDR3 DNA sequence: TGCGCCAGCAGCCAAGATCGCCTGGTCGGACAGGGAGGGATTCAGCCCCAGCATTTT.

This clone was picked up a small number of times. The rearrangement uses TRBV11-2 and TRBJ1-1; D unresolved. V lost 5 bases and J 7 bases, leaving 17 bases between the germline ends. Germline V gene sequence: CDR1 SGHAT, CDR2 FQNNGV. The CDR3 runs 14 residues. CDR3 coding DNA: TGTGCCAGCAGCCCAACGGCGGGGTCAGGTGAAGCTTTCTTT. Translated: CASSPTAGSGEAFF.

The chain has TRBV5-1 and TRBJ1-3; the D is unclear. Germline loops: CDR1 SGHRS, CDR2 YFSETQ. The CDR3 loop spans 13 amino acids. The V end lost 0 bases, the J end lost 4 bases, and 5 bases lay between the germline ends. The CDR3 protein is CASSLAVGNTIYF. Here the CDR3 DNA reads TGCGCCAGCAGCTTGGCTGTGGGAAACACCATATATTTT.

As concerns this clone: Within the sample, other DNA sequences also encode this same CDR3. The V and J genes are TRBV11-2 and TRBJ1-1; D call uncertain. CDR1 and CDR2 from the germline V gene are SGHAT and FQNNGV. There are 14 residues in the CDR3. V was trimmed by 2 bases and J by 1 base, leaving 8 bases between them. In DNA, the CDR3 is TGTGCCAGCAGCTTATTTACCGGGAACACTGAAGCTTTCTTT. Its translation: CASSLFTGNTEAFF.

The CDR3 DNA reads TGTGCCAGTAGTGCCGACAGGGGTCTATACAATGAGCAGTTCTTC. Residues: CASSADRGLYNEQFF. The J gene is TRBJ2-1, the V gene TRBV19, with 8 positions matching TRBD1. V lost 5 bases to trimming and J lost 4 bases; unmatched junction nucleotides: 7. Per the germline V gene, CDR1 is LNHDA and CDR2 is SQIVND (reference sequence). This CDR3 contains 15 residues.

This rearrangement joins TRBV6-1 to TRBJ1-6; D ambiguous. V was clipped by 1 base and J by 7 bases, with 11 bases between them. Germline CDR1 and CDR2: MNHNS and SASEGT. The CDR3 length is 15 residues. CDR3 loop: CASSEGTTGNSPLHF. The CDR3 nucleotides read TGTGCCAGCAGTGAAGGTACCACGGGAAATTCACCCCTCCACTTT.

CDR3 nucleotide sequence: TGTGCCAGCAGGACCGGGACAGTGAACACCGGGGAGCTGTTTTTT. Its translation is CASRTGTVNTGELFF. The V gene is TRBV27, the J gene TRBJ2-2; 7 nucleotides match TRBD1. The germline V gene encodes CDR1 MNHEY and CDR2 SMNVEV (reference sequence). The V segment lost 6 bases and the J segment 1 base; nucleotides outside the gene matches: 5. The CDR3 has 15 residues.

The rearrangement uses TRBV19 and TRBJ1-4, with D possibly TRBD1 on 6 matching bases. This CDR3 is built from 14 residues. Germline CDR1 and CDR2: LNHDA and SQIVND (reference sequence). V was pared by 6 bases and J by 8 bases, with 16 bases between. The CDR3 protein is CASRPQGRGEKLFF. CDR3 DNA: TGTGCCAGTAGACCACAGGGTAGAGGGGAAAAACTGTTTTTT.

The chain joins TRBV29-1 to TRBJ2-7; D might be TRBD2 (5 bases). The CDR3 runs 12 residues. Germline V CDR1 and CDR2: SQVTM, ANQGSEA. Trimming left V 6 bases short and J 4 bases short, with 13 bases between. CDR3 DNA sequence: TGCAGCGTCAAGTTGGGAGTTTACGAGCAGTACTTC. Translation: CSVKLGVYEQYF.

The chain carries TRBV24-1 and TRBJ2-7; 11 bases map to TRBD1. The CDR3 length is 15 residues. Trimming took 10 bases from V and 5 from J; bases not matched to a gene: 12. Germline CDR1 is KGHDR and CDR2 is SFDVKD. CDR3 loop: CATSDNRGQGDEQYF. CDR3 in DNA: TGTGCCACTTCCGACAACCGGGGACAGGGGGACGAGCAGTACTTC.

The rearrangement links TRBV28 to TRBJ2-7, with TRBD1 matching 10 bases. This CDR3 contains 12 residues. The V gene's germline CDR1 is MDHEN and CDR2 SYDVKM. Unmatched junction bases numbered 7, after V lost 5 bases and J lost 12 bases. The CDR3 DNA reads as TGTGCCAGCAGTGAGACAGGGGGCGTTCGGTACTTC. It translates to CASSETGGVRYF.